The rows below give T cell receptor beta chains drawn from one sample of a study of cytomegalovirus exposure and HLA in healthy donors. The table came from immunoSEQ multiplex PCR; TCRdb's copy has only in-frame clones and leaves some out. The sample has 150,000 to 200,000 clones; 65% to 85% are singletons. Material for sequencing was PBMCs. The receptors stem from a man between 18 and 35 years old in good health and CMV-seronegative. Both conserved end residues are trimmed from each CDR3. Each record gives: J gene, V gene, CDR3 protein.

J gene: TRBJ2-7
V gene: TRBV5-1
CDR3 protein: ASSIHPGLKSSYEQY

J gene: TRBJ2-5
V gene: TRBV5-1
CDR3 protein: ASRDPHRDGVETQY

J gene: TRBJ1-6
V gene: TRBV27
CDR3 protein: ASSIEPTGGWRAPLH

J gene: TRBJ1-1
V gene: TRBV9
CDR3 protein: ASSVEPGGTEAF

J gene: TRBJ2-1
V gene: TRBV7-9
CDR3 protein: ASSPFPRAGGNEQF

J gene: TRBJ2-3
V gene: TRBV11-2
CDR3 protein: ASSLVLAASADTQY

J gene: TRBJ1-2
V gene: TRBV7-9
CDR3 protein: ASSLEGNYGYT

J gene: TRBJ2-5
V gene: TRBV7-6
CDR3 protein: ASSPSPTDGETQY

J gene: TRBJ2-6
V gene: TRBV29-1
CDR3 protein: SVGQGVPSGANVLT

J gene: TRBJ2-7
V gene: TRBV5-1
CDR3 protein: ASSLAGQSYEQY

J gene: TRBJ2-5
V gene: TRBV5-4
CDR3 protein: ASSLQGKETQY

J gene: TRBJ2-3
V gene: TRBV25-1
CDR3 protein: ASSRDSTNLITDTQY

J gene: TRBJ2-5
V gene: TRBV5-1
CDR3 protein: ASSPGLVGETQY

J gene: TRBJ1-1
V gene: TRBV5-4
CDR3 protein: ASSPGQGAF

J gene: TRBJ2-2
V gene: TRBV7-9
CDR3 protein: ASSSRTSGRGNTGELF

J gene: TRBJ2-3
V gene: TRBV10-3
CDR3 protein: AYQRTGSTDTQY

J gene: TRBJ2-7
V gene: TRBV2
CDR3 protein: ASRCPPGLAGGTLGYEQY

J gene: TRBJ1-3
V gene: TRBV9
CDR3 protein: ASSGQGAMSSGNTIY

J gene: TRBJ1-3
V gene: TRBV4-3
CDR3 protein: ASSQLLRRHSGNTIY

J gene: TRBJ2-7
V gene: TRBV7-8
CDR3 protein: ASSPLTSGIFEQY

J gene: -
V gene: TRBV6-1
CDR3 protein: ASSEELAGGGEQY

J gene: TRBJ1-2
V gene: TRBV19
CDR3 protein: ASSIGLIVYDGYT

J gene: TRBJ2-7
V gene: TRBV30
CDR3 protein: AWSGSHRESNRAWGEQY

J gene: TRBJ2-5
V gene: TRBV29-1
CDR3 protein: SVERRGNQETQY

J gene: TRBJ2-7
V gene: TRBV5-1
CDR3 protein: ASSLEGPYEQY

J gene: TRBJ2-3
V gene: TRBV9
CDR3 protein: ASSAYRSTDTQY

J gene: TRBJ1-1
V gene: TRBV27
CDR3 protein: ASSWTVNTEAF

J gene: TRBJ2-3
V gene: TRBV6-5
CDR3 protein: ASSSDSKRADTQY

J gene: TRBJ2-7
V gene: TRBV7-6
CDR3 protein: ASSLGSGTPPYEQY

J gene: TRBJ1-2
V gene: TRBV6-1
CDR3 protein: ASSETGAGGYGYT

J gene: TRBJ2-1
V gene: TRBV19
CDR3 protein: ASRNRGTSHEQF

J gene: TRBJ2-7
V gene: TRBV6-1
CDR3 protein: ASSTERGGPNEQY

J gene: TRBJ1-2
V gene: TRBV9
CDR3 protein: ASSAPPSGGYGYT

J gene: TRBJ2-7
V gene: TRBV28
CDR3 protein: ASSAPTVAETGRPYEQY

J gene: TRBJ1-5
V gene: TRBV28
CDR3 protein: ASSPLGGTNQPQH

J gene: TRBJ2-5
V gene: TRBV27
CDR3 protein: AAGYYQETQY

J gene: TRBJ2-7
V gene: TRBV28
CDR3 protein: ASSIRQGVSYEQY

J gene: TRBJ1-4
V gene: TRBV5-1
CDR3 protein: ASSLTEPTNEKLF

J gene: TRBJ1-5
V gene: TRBV6-5
CDR3 protein: ASSYSNTLGQPQH

J gene: TRBJ2-4
V gene: TRBV19
CDR3 protein: ASSTSGILTKNIQY

J gene: TRBJ2-7
V gene: TRBV10-2
CDR3 protein: ASRASFSTYEQY

J gene: TRBJ1-4
V gene: TRBV11-2
CDR3 protein: ASSHPRGQGVGKLF

J gene: TRBJ2-7
V gene: TRBV27
CDR3 protein: ASSLKTGLNYEQY

J gene: TRBJ1-5
V gene: TRBV18
CDR3 protein: ASSPGNGGPQH

J gene: TRBJ2-5
V gene: TRBV11-2
CDR3 protein: ASSATGYRGTQY

J gene: TRBJ2-1
V gene: TRBV19
CDR3 protein: ASHSGSSYNEQF

J gene: TRBJ1-5
V gene: TRBV2
CDR3 protein: ASSKTGGGNQPQH

J gene: TRBJ2-1
V gene: TRBV7-2
CDR3 protein: ASSFVERSYNEQF

J gene: TRBJ2-4
V gene: TRBV4-1
CDR3 protein: ASSQGGLTGEGVRSIQY

J gene: TRBJ2-3
V gene: TRBV9
CDR3 protein: ASGGAFTDTQY

J gene: TRBJ1-4
V gene: TRBV7-9
CDR3 protein: ASSLGDSFNEKLF